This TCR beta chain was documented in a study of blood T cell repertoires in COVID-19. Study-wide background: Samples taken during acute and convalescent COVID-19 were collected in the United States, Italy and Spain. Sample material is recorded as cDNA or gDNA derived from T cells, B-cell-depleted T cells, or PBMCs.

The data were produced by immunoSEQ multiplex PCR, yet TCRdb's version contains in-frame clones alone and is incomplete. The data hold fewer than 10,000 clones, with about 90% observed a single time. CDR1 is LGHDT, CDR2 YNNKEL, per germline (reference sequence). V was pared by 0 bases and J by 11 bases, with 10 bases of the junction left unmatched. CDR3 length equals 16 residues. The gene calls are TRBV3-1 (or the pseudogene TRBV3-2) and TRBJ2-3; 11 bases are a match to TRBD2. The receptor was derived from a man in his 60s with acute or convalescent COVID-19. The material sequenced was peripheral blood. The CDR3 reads CASSQDVGRLAGGQYF. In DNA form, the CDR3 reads TGTGCCAGCAGCCAAGATGTTGGTCGTCTAGCGGGAGGGCAGTATTTT.